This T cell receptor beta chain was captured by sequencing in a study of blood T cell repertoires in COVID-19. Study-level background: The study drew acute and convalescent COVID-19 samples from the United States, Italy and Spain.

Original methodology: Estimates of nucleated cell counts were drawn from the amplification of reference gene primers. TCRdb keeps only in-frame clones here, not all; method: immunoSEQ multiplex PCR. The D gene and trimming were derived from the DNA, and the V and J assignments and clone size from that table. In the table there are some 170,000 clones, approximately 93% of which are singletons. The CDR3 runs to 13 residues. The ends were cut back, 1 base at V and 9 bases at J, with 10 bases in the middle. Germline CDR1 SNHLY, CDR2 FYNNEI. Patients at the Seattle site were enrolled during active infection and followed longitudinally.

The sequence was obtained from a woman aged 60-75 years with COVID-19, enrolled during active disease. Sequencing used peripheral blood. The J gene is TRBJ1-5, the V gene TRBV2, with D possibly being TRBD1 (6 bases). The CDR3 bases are TGTGCCAGCAGTGAAGGGGTAGGGGGGCCCCAGCATTTT. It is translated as CASSEGVGGPQHF.